One and the same sample provided the 20 T cell receptor beta chains below, sequenced in a study of siplizumab effects on memory and regulatory T cells (dated by TCRdb to between 2019 and 2020). Receptor libraries were prepared by the immunoSEQ multiplex PCR assay. The immuneACCESS repertoire file appears here via TCRdb, limited to in-frame rearrangements. These files lack a portion of the clones; in checked studies, under half of the deficit traces to unresolved V genes, and the cause of the others is not known. This sample is represented by around 94,000 clones; roughly 90% of them were singletons. The ten largest clones add up to approximately 1.2% of the sample. The sample comprised CD4+ T cells sorted from blood. The receptors here all came from a human donor in good health.

V usage is TRBV6-6 and J usage is TRBJ1-2; TRBD1 is a possible D gene (6 bases). Germline CDR1 and CDR2: MNHNY and SVGAGI (reference sequence). Trimming cost V 7 bases and J 5 bases, with 14 bases left between them. The CDR3 loop spans 13 amino acids. CDR3: CASIRGAGYGYTF. The CDR3 DNA reads as TGTGCCAGCATCCGGGGGGCTGGGTATGGCTACACCTTC.

This sequence joins TRBV5-6 and TRBJ2-3; possible D gene TRBD2, 6 bases. Germline CDR1 reads SGHDT; CDR2 reads YYEEEE. Trimming took off 1 base at V and 0 bases at J, with 12 bases between the two ends. CDR3 size: 16 residues. CDR3 in DNA: TGTGCCAGCAGCTTGTCAATAGCGGCTAGCACAGATACGCAGTATTTT. It specifies CASSLSIAASTDTQYF.

Points on this clone: The same CDR3 is also encoded by other DNA sequences in this sample. The V call is TRBV27, the J call TRBJ1-5; D is undetermined. CDR3 length: 12 residues. V dropped 2 bases and J dropped 6 bases, with 5 bases sitting between them. Germline values: CDR1 MNHEY, CDR2 SMNVEV (reference sequence). CDR3 bases: TGTGCCAGCAGTTTACGAGGTCAGCCCCAGCATTTT. Translation: CASSLRGQPQHF.

The chain carries TRBV6-1 and TRBJ1-4; no definite D call. This CDR3 spans 10 amino acids. Germline CDR1 and CDR2: MNHNS and SASEGT. The ends were cut back, 8 bases at V and 6 bases at J, with 4 bases in the middle. CDR3: CASGDEKLFF. The CDR3 coding sequence is TGTGCCAGCGGAGATGAAAAACTGTTTTTT.

The chain recombines TRBV7-8 with TRBJ1-2, with 9 bases aligning to TRBD1. The germline CDR1 and CDR2 sequences are SGHVS and FQNEAQ. The CDR3 is 14 amino acids. Trimming took 5 bases from V and 2 from J; bases not matched to a gene: 3. CDR3 coding DNA: TGTGCCAGCAGCATTACAGGGGGCAACTATGGCTACACCTTC. Its translation is CASSITGGNYGYTF.

This rearrangement joins TRBV30 to TRBJ1-6, with 8 positions matching TRBD1. The CDR3 covers 15 residues. V lost 3 bases and J lost 7; bases outside the gene matches: 8. The germline CDR1 and CDR2 sequences are GTSNPN and SVGIG (reference sequence). The CDR3 here is CAWSGRTGQNSPLHF. In DNA, the CDR3 is TGTGCCTGGAGCGGTCGGACAGGGCAAAATTCACCCCTCCACTTT.

The rearrangement joins TRBV6-6 to TRBJ2-1, with a tentative D call TRBD2 (5 bases). This CDR3 is 16 amino acids long. V lost 6 bases, J lost 1 base, and 16 bases lay in between. The germline CDR1 and CDR2 sequences are MNHNY and SVGAGI (reference sequence). Written as DNA, the CDR3 is TGTGCCAGCAGCGAATTCGGACGCGGGTCCTACAATGAGCAGTTCTTC. It yields the protein CASSEFGRGSYNEQFF.

The chain combines TRBV12-5 with TRBJ1-5; possibly TRBD1 for D (6 bases). CDR3 length: 14 amino acids. The germline V and J ends were trimmed by 6 bases and 3 bases, with 12 bases remaining between them. Per the germline V gene, CDR1 is LGHNT and CDR2 is FRNRAP. DNA of the CDR3: TGTGCTAGTGGGAGCACAGGGTACAATCAGCCCCAGCATTTT. Its protein is CASGSTGYNQPQHF.

The rearrangement joins TRBV4-1 to TRBJ1-3; weak D call: TRBD1 (6 bases). The ends were cut back, 4 bases at V and 2 bases at J, with 15 bases in the middle. CDR3 length equals 16 residues. Germline CDR1 MGHRA, CDR2 YSYEKL. CDR3 nucleotides: TGCGCCAGCAGCCCCCACAGGGAGAGAGCTGGAAACACCATATATTTT. Translation: CASSPHRERAGNTIYF.

This chain connects TRBV6-1 to TRBJ2-7; the D is unclear. V gave up 2 bases and J gave up 2 bases, with 7 bases separating them. The CDR3 is made up of 13 amino acids. The germline V gene has CDR1 MNHNS and CDR2 SASEGT. CDR3 sequence (DNA): TGTGCCAGCAGTGAATGGTGGACCTACGAGCAGTACTTC. It encodes CASSEWWTYEQYF.

The genes are TRBV7-9 and TRBJ1-4, with D perhaps TRBD1 (5 bases). Per the germline V gene, CDR1 is SEHNR and CDR2 is FQNEAQ (reference sequence). Trimming took off 7 bases at V and 6 bases at J, with 9 bases between the two ends. The CDR3 runs 12 residues. CDR3 DNA sequence: TGTGCCAGCACAGACAGATATGAAAAACTGTTTTTT. This translates into CASTDRYEKLFF.

This rearrangement joins TRBV9 to TRBJ1-2; D unclear. Germline CDR1 reads SGDLS; CDR2 reads YYNGEE. V was trimmed by 2 bases and J by 7 bases, leaving 9 bases between them. The CDR3 has 12 residues. The CDR3 DNA reads as TGTGCCAGCAGCGTCTCAGCGGGTGGCTACACCTTC. Protein product: CASSVSAGGYTF.

This sequence joins TRBV19 and TRBJ2-7; 7 bases agree with TRBD1. Per germline, CDR1 LNHDA and CDR2 SQIVND (reference sequence). The CDR3 is 14 amino acids. Unmatched junction bases numbered 8, after V lost 6 bases and J lost 3 bases. The CDR3 sequence: CASRDRPANYEQYF. CDR3 DNA sequence: TGTGCCAGTAGGGACAGGCCGGCAAACTACGAGCAGTACTTC.

The V gene is TRBV5-6, the J gene TRBJ2-1; 7 bases match TRBD1. V dropped 1 base and J dropped 4; count of bases not matched to a gene: 8. The V gene's germline CDR1 is SGHDT and CDR2 YYEEEE. The CDR3 length is 16 residues. The CDR3 sequence: CASSLLYRGRYNEQFF. CDR3 DNA: TGTGCCAGCAGCTTGTTATACAGGGGTCGTTACAATGAGCAGTTCTTC.

To note about this clone: The sample holds other DNA sequences that translate to the same CDR3. The rearrangement uses TRBV28 and TRBJ2-7; the match to TRBD2 covers 7 bases. The V segment lost 2 bases and the J segment 4 bases; nucleotides outside the gene matches: 5. CDR3 size: 14 residues. CDR1 MDHEN and CDR2 SYDVKM come from the germline V gene. The CDR3 region is CASSLGGDSYEQYF. CDR3 coding DNA: TGTGCCAGCAGTTTAGGGGGGGACTCATACGAGCAGTACTTC.

V is TRBV27 and J is TRBJ2-7; TRBD1 might be the D (6 bases). V was cut by 4 bases and J by 3 bases, with 10 bases left in between. Per the germline V gene, CDR1 is MNHEY and CDR2 is SMNVEV (reference sequence). The CDR3 is 13 residues long. The CDR3 nucleotides read TGTGCCAGCAGTTCGACAGGACGCTACGAGCAGTACTTC. It encodes CASSSTGRYEQYF.

The genes are TRBV28 and TRBJ2-1; possibly TRBD2 for D (6 bases). Germline V lookup: CDR1 MDHEN, CDR2 SYDVKM. The CDR3 totals 14 residues. With 6 bases removed from V and 7 bases from J, the gap between germline ends came to 16 bases. CDR3 protein: CASSSSGLFNEQFF. In DNA, the CDR3 is TGTGCCAGCAGCTCATCGGGACTCTTTAATGAGCAGTTCTTC.

V and J are TRBV6-6 and TRBJ1-3; perhaps TRBD1 as D (6 bases). This CDR3 is built from 14 residues. Trimming stripped 4 bases from V and 2 bases from J, with 9 bases between. The germline CDR1 and CDR2 sequences are MNHNY and SVGAGI (reference sequence). In nucleotides, the CDR3 is TGTGCCAGCAGTTTACAGGGTACTGGAAACACCATATATTTT. It yields the protein CASSLQGTGNTIYF.

This sequence joins TRBV11-2 and TRBJ2-2; D gene ambiguous. Germline values: CDR1 SGHAT, CDR2 FQNNGV. The CDR3 spans 13 residues. Trimming removed 3 bases at V and 2 bases at J, with 4 bases between. Here the CDR3 reads CASSLVNTGELFF. In DNA form, the CDR3 reads TGTGCCAGCAGCTTGGTTAACACCGGGGAGCTGTTTTTT.

This chain joins TRBV4-1 and TRBJ1-1, with 8 positions matching TRBD1. The ends lost 0 bases at V and 1 base at J; junction bases unmatched: 10. This CDR3 is 18 amino acids long. Looked up from germline, CDR1 is MGHRA and CDR2 is YSYEKL. CDR3 loop: CASSQDRWKGTGNTEAFF. The CDR3 DNA sequence: TGCGCCAGCAGCCAAGATAGGTGGAAAGGGACAGGGAACACTGAAGCTTTCTTT.